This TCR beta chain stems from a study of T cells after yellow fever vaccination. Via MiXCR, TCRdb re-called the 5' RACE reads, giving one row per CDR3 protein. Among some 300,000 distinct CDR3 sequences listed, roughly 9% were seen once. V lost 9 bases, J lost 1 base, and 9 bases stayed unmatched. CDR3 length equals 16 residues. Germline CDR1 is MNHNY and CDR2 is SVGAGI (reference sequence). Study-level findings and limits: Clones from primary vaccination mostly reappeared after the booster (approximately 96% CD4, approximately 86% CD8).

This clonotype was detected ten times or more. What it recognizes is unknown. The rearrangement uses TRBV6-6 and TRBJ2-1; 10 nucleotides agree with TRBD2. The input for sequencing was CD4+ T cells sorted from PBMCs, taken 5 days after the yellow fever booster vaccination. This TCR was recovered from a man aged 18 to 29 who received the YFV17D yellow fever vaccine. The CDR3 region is CASHPSGGESYNEQFF. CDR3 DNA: TGTGCCAGTCACCCGAGCGGGGGGGAATCCTACAATGAGCAGTTCTTC.